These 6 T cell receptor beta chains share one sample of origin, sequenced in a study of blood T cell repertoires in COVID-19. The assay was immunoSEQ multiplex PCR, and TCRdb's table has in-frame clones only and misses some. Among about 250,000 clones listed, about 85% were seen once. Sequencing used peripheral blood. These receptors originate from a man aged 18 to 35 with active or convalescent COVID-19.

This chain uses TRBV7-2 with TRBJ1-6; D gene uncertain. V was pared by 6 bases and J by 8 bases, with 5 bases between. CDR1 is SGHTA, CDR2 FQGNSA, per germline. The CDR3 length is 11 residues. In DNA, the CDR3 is TGTGCCAGCAGTCGGGATTCACCCCTCCACTTT. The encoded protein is CASSRDSPLHF.

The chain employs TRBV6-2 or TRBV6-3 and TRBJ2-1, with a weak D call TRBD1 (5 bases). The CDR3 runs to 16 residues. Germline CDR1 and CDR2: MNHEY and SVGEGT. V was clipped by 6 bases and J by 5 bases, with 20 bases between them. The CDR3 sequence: CASSPSRVVSDNEQFF. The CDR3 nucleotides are TGTGCCAGCAGCCCCTCCAGGGTGGTAAGTGACAATGAGCAGTTCTTC.

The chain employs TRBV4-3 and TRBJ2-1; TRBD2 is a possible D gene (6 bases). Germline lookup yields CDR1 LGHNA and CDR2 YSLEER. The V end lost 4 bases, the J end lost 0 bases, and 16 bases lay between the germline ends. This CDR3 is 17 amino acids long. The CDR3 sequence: CASSPTGEGSSYNEQFF. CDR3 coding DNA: TGCGCCAGCAGCCCCACGGGAGAGGGGAGCTCCTACAATGAGCAGTTCTTC.

The chain's CDR3 is CAWSLLRWQGFGDEAFF. The DNA for the CDR3 is TGTGCCTGGAGCCTATTACGATGGCAGGGCTTTGGCGATGAAGCTTTCTTT. The chain couples TRBV30 to TRBJ1-1; D perhaps matches TRBD1 (5 bases). Trimming removed 3 bases from V and 7 bases from J, with 27 bases in between. The CDR3 is made up of 17 amino acids. Germline CDR1 is GTSNPN and CDR2 is SVGIG (reference sequence). Full variable domain (missing parts from reference TRBV30 and TRBJ1-1): SQTIHQWPATLVQPVGSPLSLECTVEGTSNPNLYWYRQAAGRGLQLLFYSVGIGQISSEVPQNLSASRPQDRQFILSSKKLLLSDSGFYLCAWSLLRWQGFGDEAFFGQGTRLTVV.

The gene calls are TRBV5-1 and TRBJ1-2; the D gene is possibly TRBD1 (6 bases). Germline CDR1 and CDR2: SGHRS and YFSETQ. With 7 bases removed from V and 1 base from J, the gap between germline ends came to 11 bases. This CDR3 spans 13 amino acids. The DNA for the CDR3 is TGCGCCAGCGGACGGACAGATAACTATGGCTACACCTTC. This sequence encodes CASGRTDNYGYTF.

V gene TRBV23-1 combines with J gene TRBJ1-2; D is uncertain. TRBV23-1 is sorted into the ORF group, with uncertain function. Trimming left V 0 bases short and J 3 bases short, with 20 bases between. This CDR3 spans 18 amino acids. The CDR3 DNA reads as TGCGCCAGCAGTCAATCGAGCCCGCCCGGAGCGGACGACTATGGCTACACCTTC. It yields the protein CASSQSSPPGADDYGYTF.